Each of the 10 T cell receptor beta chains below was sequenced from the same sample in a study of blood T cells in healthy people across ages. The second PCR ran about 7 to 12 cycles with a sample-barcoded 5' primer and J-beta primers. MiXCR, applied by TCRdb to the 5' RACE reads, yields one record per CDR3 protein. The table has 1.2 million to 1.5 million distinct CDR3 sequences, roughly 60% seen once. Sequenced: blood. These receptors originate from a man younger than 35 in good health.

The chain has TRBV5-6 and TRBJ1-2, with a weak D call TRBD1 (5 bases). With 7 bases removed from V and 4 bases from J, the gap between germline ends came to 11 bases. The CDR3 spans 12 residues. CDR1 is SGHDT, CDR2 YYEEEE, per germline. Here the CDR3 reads CASGAQVYGYTF. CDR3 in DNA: TGTGCCAGCGGGGCACAGGTCTATGGCTACACCTTC. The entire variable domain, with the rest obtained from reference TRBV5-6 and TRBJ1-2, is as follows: DAGVTQSPTHLIKTRGQQVTLRCSPKSGHDTVSWYQQALGQGPQFIFQYYEEEERQRGNFPDRFSGHQFPNYSSELNVNALLLGDSALYLCASGAQVYGYTFGSGTRLTVV.

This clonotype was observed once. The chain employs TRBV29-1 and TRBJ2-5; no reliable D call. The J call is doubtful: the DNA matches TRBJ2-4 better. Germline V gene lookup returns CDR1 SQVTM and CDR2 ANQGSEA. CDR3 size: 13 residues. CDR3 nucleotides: TGCAGCGTTGAGGGCGAAGACAAAAACATTCAGTACTTC. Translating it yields CSVEGEDKNIQYF.

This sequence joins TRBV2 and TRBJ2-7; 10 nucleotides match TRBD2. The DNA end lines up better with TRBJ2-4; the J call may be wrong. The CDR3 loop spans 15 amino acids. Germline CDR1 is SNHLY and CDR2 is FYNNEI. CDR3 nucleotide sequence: TGTGCCAGCAGTAGGCTAGCGGGAGTAGGGAACATTCAGTACTTC. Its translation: CASSRLAGVGNIQYF.

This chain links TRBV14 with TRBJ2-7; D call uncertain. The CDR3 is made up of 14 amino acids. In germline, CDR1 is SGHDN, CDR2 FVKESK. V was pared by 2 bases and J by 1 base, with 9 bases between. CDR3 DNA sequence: TGTGCCAGCAGCCAAAGGTTTACATCCTACGAGCAGTACTTC. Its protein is CASSQRFTSYEQYF.

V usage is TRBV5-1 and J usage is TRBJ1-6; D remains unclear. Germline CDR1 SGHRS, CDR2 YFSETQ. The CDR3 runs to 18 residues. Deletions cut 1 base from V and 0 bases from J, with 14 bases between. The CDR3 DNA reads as TGCGCCAGCAGCTTGACGGGCATTTCAAGCTCCTATAATTCACCCCTCCACTTT. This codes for CASSLTGISSSYNSPLHF.

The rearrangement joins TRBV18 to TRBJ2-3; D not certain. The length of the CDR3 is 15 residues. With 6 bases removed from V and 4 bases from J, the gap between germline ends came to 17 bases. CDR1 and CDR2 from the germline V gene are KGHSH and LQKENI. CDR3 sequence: CASSRRSDHADTQYF. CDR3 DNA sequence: TGTGCCAGCTCCCGTCGAAGTGACCACGCAGATACGCAGTATTTT. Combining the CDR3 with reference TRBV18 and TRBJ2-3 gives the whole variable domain NAGVMQNPRHLVRRRGQEARLRCSPMKGHSHVYWYRQLPEEGLKFMVYLQKENIIDESGMPKERFSAEFPKEGPSILRIQQVVRGDSAAYFCASSRRSDHADTQYFGPGTRLTVL.

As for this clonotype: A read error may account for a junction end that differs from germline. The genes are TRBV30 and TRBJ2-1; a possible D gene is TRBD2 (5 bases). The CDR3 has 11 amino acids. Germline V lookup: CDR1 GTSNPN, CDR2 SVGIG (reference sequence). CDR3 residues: CAGSVKHEQFF. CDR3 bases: TGTGCCGGGAGTGTAAAGCATGAGCAGTTCTTC.

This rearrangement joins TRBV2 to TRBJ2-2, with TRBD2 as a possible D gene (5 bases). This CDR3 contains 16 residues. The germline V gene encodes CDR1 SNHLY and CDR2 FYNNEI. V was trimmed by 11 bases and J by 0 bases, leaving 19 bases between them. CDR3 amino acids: CASRLALITNTGELFF. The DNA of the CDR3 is TGTGCCTCGCGGCTAGCCTTGATTACGAACACCGGGGAGCTGTTTTTT.

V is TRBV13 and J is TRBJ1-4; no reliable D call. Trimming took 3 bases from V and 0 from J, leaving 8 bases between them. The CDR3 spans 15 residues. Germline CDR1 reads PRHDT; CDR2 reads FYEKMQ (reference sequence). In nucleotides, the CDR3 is TGTGCCAGCAGCTTTCGCAGATCAACTAATGAAAAACTGTTTTTT. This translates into CASSFRRSTNEKLFF.

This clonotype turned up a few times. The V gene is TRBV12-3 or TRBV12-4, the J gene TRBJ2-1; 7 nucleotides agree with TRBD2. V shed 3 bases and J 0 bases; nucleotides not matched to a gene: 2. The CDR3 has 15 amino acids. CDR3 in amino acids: CASSFVAGSYNEQFF. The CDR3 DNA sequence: TGTGCCAGCAGTTTTGTAGCGGGCTCCTACAATGAGCAGTTCTTC.